This record concerns one TCR beta chain sequence. 5'RACE template switching with UMIs generated TCR beta cDNA. TCRdb re-called the 5' RACE reads; one entry per CDR3 protein, DNA not given. The listing records 400,000 to 550,000 distinct CDR3 sequences. The entry originates in a study of T cells expressing NK-cell markers. Study overall: Sorted CD3+CD56+NKG2C+, CD3+CD56+NKG2C- and CD3+CD56-NKG2C+ T cells provided the TCR beta repertoires. Just one sequenced donor of eight was HCMV-seronegative, while seven were seropositive.

The CDR3 runs to 15 residues. Germline loops: CDR1 LGHNA, CDR2 YSLEER. The rearrangement uses TRBV4-3 and TRBJ2-5; TCRdb names TRBD2, which stays unverified in the absence of DNA. The material sequenced was blood T cells: a sorted CD56 or NKG2C T cell subset, CD4+ or CD8+ T cells, or bulk PBMC T cells (not recorded which). This receptor was taken from a woman between 18 and 70 years old in good health. The CDR3 sequence: CASSPSSGNQETQYF.